The source of this T cell receptor (beta chain) is a study of CXCR3-negative and CXCR3-positive naive CD8 T cells. Study conclusions and caveats: Freshly isolated PBMCs were used in most assays, given partial CXCR3 loss after freezing. Naive CXCR3-negative and CXCR3-positive cells had similar TRBV-TRBJ usage; memory differed.

The authors prepared UMI-labeled TRB cDNA libraries by 5' RACE. No DNA is given; TCRdb re-called the 5' RACE reads and lists each CDR3 protein once. This sample lists tens of thousands of distinct CDR3 sequences; its ten largest clones have roughly 14%. This CDR3 has 13 amino acids. The germline V gene encodes CDR1 MNHEY and CDR2 SVGEGT. With respect to this clonotype: Its specificity is unknown.

The rearrangement links TRBV6-2 or TRBV6-3 to TRBJ1-1; with no DNA, the TCRdb D assignment of TRBD1 cannot be verified. The origin of this receptor is a human donor in good health. Some clones in this sample may be carry-over from other donors' samples. The sequenced sample was memory CD8+ T cells from blood. CDR3: CASRDGTGAEAFF.